The entry below gives a single T cell receptor (beta chain) sequence along with its context. No cognate antigen has been identified for it. Base qualities are not at hand, and no much larger clone is one base apart. This sample is part of a study of identical twins (dated by TCRdb to the mid-2010s). With respect to the entire study: The study deep-sequenced TCR alpha and beta repertoires from monozygotic twins, unrelated adults of various ages and cord blood to test whether fetal clonotypes persist. Replicate twin experiments were performed at different times using different library preparation protocols to rule out contamination. What the study reported, not specific to this receptor: Excess twin sharing in beta out-of-frame sequences was weaker because fewer shared sequences lowered the signal-to-noise ratio. Abundant cord blood beta clonotypes carried fewer insertions; young adult naive repertoires showed a weaker similar trend, while memory repertoires showed none. Invariant T cells such as MAIT and iNKT could partly confound zero-insertion analyses, though diverse VJ usage argued against this for most clonotypes. Compared with coincidental sharing between unrelated individuals, an excess of low generation-probability sequences was observed among out-of-frame TCR alpha sequences shared between twins. Because the same donors could not be followed over many years, the conclusions depended on cross-sectional statistical analysis. In monozygotic twins, out-of-frame TCR alpha sharing was systematically underestimated by recombination models, although the models agreed with sharing between unrelated individuals.

Reading from cysteine to phenylalanine, the CDR3 counts 17 amino acids. The retained sequence is limited to the CDR3, 51 bases, with the frame set at the first base. The germline V gene encodes CDR1 MNHEY and CDR2 SVGAGI. V gives up 2 bases and J gives up 2 bases, and the segment between their germline ends measures 18 bases. Only healthy Caucasian donors were included. Three pairs of female monozygotic twins, all aged 18 to 29 years, were included in the twin cohort. Positive isolation kits from Invitrogen were used to isolate the CD4+ and CD8+ T cell populations. The library relied on 5' RACE. The instrument given in TCRdb is Illumina HiSeq 2000. Template switching added a universal primer binding site, and the final cDNA carried a unique molecular identifier that allowed TCR cDNA molecules to be counted accurately. Specific primers in the conserved constant-segment region were used to synthesize first-strand cDNA for TCR alpha and beta chains. To control for contamination, each cDNA library was double barcoded with a SMART-Mk sample barcode plus Illumina barcodes. TruSeq adapter sequences, together with Illumina sample barcodes, were added in two successive PCR steps. TCR alpha and beta cDNA libraries were sequenced on the Illumina HiSeq platform with custom primers. On the authors' methods: Raw reads were processed with MiGEC to extract unique molecular identifiers, and MiXCR was used to determine CDR3 positions. Recombination models were inferred per individual with the repgenHMM and IGoR tools using an EM algorithm. Shared clonotype analysis was performed with the tcR package in R, normalizing sharing by the product of cloneset sizes. To study raw recombination without the effects of thymic and clonal selection, out-of-frame nonproductive sequences were analyzed. TCRdb reanalyzed the raw reads on its own, using fastp at Q25 for trimming and MiXCR for clone calling, and kept in-frame beta chains. Entries are consolidated by CDR3 protein sequence, retaining the most common genes and DNA. The V and J calls were not made by the authors but by TCRdb's processing. For this sample the table gives roughly 490,000 distinct CDR3 sequences, of which 14% were detected only once. Approximately 0.98% of the sample lies in the top ten.

The data were also submitted as part of a second study, on yellow fever vaccine responses in identical twins. The second publication reports: According to the authors, the vaccine-induced T cell response in identical twins seemed to be partly convergent and partly specific to each individual. The study precisely tracked vaccine-responding T cell clones in identical twins.

The V and J segments used are TRBV6-5 and TRBJ2-5, and possibly TRBD1, on 6 matching bases. The sequenced material came from CD4+ T cells sorted from blood. The receptor comes from a woman aged 18-30 years in good health. In nucleotide form, the sequence is TGTGCCAGCAGTTACCCCTTGGGGGCAACGCCTCAAGAGACCCAGTACTTC. Its translation is CASSYPLGATPQETQYF.